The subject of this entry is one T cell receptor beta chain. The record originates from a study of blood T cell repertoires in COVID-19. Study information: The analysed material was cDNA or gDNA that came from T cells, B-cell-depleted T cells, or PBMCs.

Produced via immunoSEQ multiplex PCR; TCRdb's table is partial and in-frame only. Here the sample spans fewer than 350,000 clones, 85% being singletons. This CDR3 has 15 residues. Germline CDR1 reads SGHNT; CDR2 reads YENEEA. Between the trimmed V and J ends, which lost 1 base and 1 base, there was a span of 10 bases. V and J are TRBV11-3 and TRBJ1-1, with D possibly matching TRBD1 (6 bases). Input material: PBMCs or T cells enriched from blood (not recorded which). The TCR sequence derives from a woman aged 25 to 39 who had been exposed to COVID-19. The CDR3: CASSLGRGENTEAFF. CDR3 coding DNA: TGTGCCAGCAGCTTAGGCAGGGGAGAGAACACTGAAGCTTTCTTT.